What follows are 25 T cell receptor beta chains derived from one specimen sequenced in a study of identical twins. A single record per CDR3 protein comes from TCRdb applying MiXCR to the 5' RACE reads. In the table there are around 670,000 distinct CDR3 sequences, over 5% of which are singletons. Sequenced material: naive T cells sorted from blood. The receptor set was obtained from a man aged 18 to 29 in good health.

This clonotype showed up many times. V gene TRBV29-1 combines with J gene TRBJ2-1, with D unclear. There are 8 residues in the CDR3. Germline CDR1 is SQVTM and CDR2 is ANQGSEA. The ends were cut back, 2 bases at V and 12 bases at J, with 2 bases in the middle. CDR3 amino acids: CSVERQFF. The CDR3 DNA follows: TGCAGCGTTGAACGGCAGTTCTTC.

This clonotype was counted at least ten times. The chain joins TRBV6-1 to TRBJ1-5; 7 bases are a match to TRBD1. Germline lookup yields CDR1 MNHNS and CDR2 SASEGT. The CDR3 contains 14 residues. Unmatched junction bases numbered 6, after V lost 6 bases and J lost 4 bases. For the CDR3, the DNA is TGTGCCAGCAGAATGGGACAGATTAATCAGCCCCAGCATTTT. It yields the protein CASRMGQINQPQHF.

The chain couples TRBV12-3 or TRBV12-4 to TRBJ1-1, with 8 bases identical to TRBD1. CDR3 length: 17 amino acids. V gave up 6 bases and J gave up 1 base; unmatched junction bases: 13. This CDR3 is CASSPTGGWGPNTEAFF. CDR3 sequence (DNA): TGTGCCAGCAGCCCTACAGGGGGTTGGGGCCCGAACACTGAAGCTTTCTTT.

There are many counts of this clonotype. The chain recombines TRBV12-3 or TRBV12-4 with TRBJ1-5; the D gene is possibly TRBD1 (5 bases). Between the trimmed V and J ends, which lost 5 bases and 7 bases, there was a span of 18 bases. The length of the CDR3 is 15 residues. CDR3 loop: CASSPGTGGGQPQHF. The CDR3 DNA follows: TGTGCCAGCAGTCCAGGGACGGGCGGTGGACAGCCCCAGCATTTT.

This clonotype showed up just a few times. The chain links TRBV4-2 to TRBJ2-3; D uncertain. The V end was cut by 0 bases, the J end by 5 bases, with 12 bases between. CDR1 and CDR2 from the germline V gene are LGHNA and YNFKEQ. The CDR3 has 15 amino acids. The CDR3 nucleotides read TGTGCCAGCAGCCAAGAGTGGCAGATACTAGATACGCAGTATTTT. It specifies CASSQEWQILDTQYF.

The chain combines TRBV12-3 or TRBV12-4 with TRBJ2-5, with D maybe TRBD2 (5 bases). The length of the CDR3 is 15 residues. The germline V and J ends were trimmed by 1 base and 2 bases, with 11 bases remaining between them. The CDR3 DNA follows: TGTGCCAGCAGTTTAGGTGTGGGAGCTCAAGAGACCCAGTACTTC. It encodes CASSLGVGAQETQYF.

This clonotype was counted ten times or more. The V gene is TRBV3-1, the J gene TRBJ2-5, with D possibly TRBD2 on 6 matching bases. CDR3 length: 15 residues. The germline V gene encodes CDR1 LGHDT and CDR2 YNNKEL (reference sequence). V lost 2 bases and J lost 2, with 12 bases in between. CDR3 protein: CASSQPSVAQETQYF. Here the CDR3 DNA reads TGTGCCAGCAGCCAACCTAGCGTGGCACAAGAGACCCAGTACTTC.

This clonotype appeared many times. The J gene is TRBJ1-2, the V gene TRBV29-1; 7 bases fit TRBD1. The CDR3 is made up of 13 amino acids. CDR1 and CDR2 from the germline V gene are SQVTM and ANQGSEA. The J segment lost 4 bases and the V segment lost 7 bases, leaving 9 bases of the junction unmatched. The CDR3, as DNA: TGCAGCGCCAGTGACAGGGCCTTCTATGGCTACACCTTC. This encodes CSASDRAFYGYTF. Filled out from reference TRBV29-1 and TRBJ1-2, the complete variable domain reads SAVISQKPSRDICQRGTSLTIQCQVDSQVTMMFWYRQQPGQSLTLIATANQGSEATYESGFVIDKFPISRPNLTFSTLTVSNMSPEDSSIYLCSASDRAFYGYTFGSGTRLTVV.

There are many counts of this clonotype. J is TRBJ2-5 and V is TRBV15; D unclear. The CDR3 sequence is 13 residues long. The germline CDR1 and CDR2 sequences are LNHNV and YYDKDF (reference sequence). The V and J ends lost 6 bases and 3 bases respectively, with 11 bases between them. The DNA of the CDR3 is TGTGCCACCAGGGCACGTATGAAAGAGACCCAGTACTTC. Amino acids: CATRARMKETQYF.

Ten or more counts support this clonotype. V gene TRBV12-3 or TRBV12-4 combines with J gene TRBJ2-7; TRBD1 agrees at 8 bases. With V trimmed by 6 bases and J by 5 bases, 9 bases remained unmatched. The CDR3 runs to 14 residues. CDR3 region: CASRSSGTGNEQYF. CDR3 in DNA: TGTGCCAGCAGATCCTCCGGGACAGGCAACGAGCAGTACTTC.

The chain combines TRBV9 with TRBJ2-3, with 7 nucleotides matching TRBD2. This CDR3 comprises 19 residues. Trimming took 3 bases from V and 0 from J; bases not matched to a gene: 16. Germline V gives CDR1 SGDLS, CDR2 YYNGEE. The CDR3, as DNA: TGTGCCAGCAGCGCGAGGACCTCTAGCGGACTGACTAGCACAGATACGCAGTATTTT. Protein sequence: CASSARTSSGLTSTDTQYF.

This clonotype has a count of ten or more. The chain recombines TRBV20-1 with TRBJ2-1; 7 bases match TRBD2. This CDR3 comprises 16 residues. The V and J ends lost 6 bases and 3 bases, in that order; junction bases with no gene match: 14. CDR1 is DFQATT and CDR2 is SNEGSKA in the germline V gene (reference sequence). CDR3 sequence reads: CSAPQGRLAFYNEQFF. The CDR3 region has the DNA TGCAGTGCCCCCCAAGGAAGACTAGCCTTCTACAATGAGCAGTTCTTC.

This clonotype was seen repeatedly, ten times or more. The gene calls are TRBV6-1 and TRBJ2-7, with TRBD2 matching over 11 bases. The CDR3 has 14 amino acids. Germline CDR1 is MNHNS and CDR2 is SASEGT. Trimming at V came to 4 bases and at J to 4 bases, leaving 3 bases not matched to a gene. The CDR3 reads CASSVSGRAYEQYV. DNA for the CDR3: TGTGCCAGCAGTGTTAGCGGGAGGGCTTACGAGCAGTACGTC.

This clonotype was observed a few times. V usage is TRBV14 and J usage is TRBJ1-1, with a weak D call TRBD1 (5 bases). V was cut by 9 bases and J by 5 bases, with 16 bases left in between. Germline CDR1 and CDR2: SGHDN and FVKESK. The CDR3 is 13 amino acids. Here the CDR3 DNA reads TGTGCCAGTTCCACAGGCTCAAGGACTGAAGCTTTCTTT. Amino acid sequence: CASSTGSRTEAFF.

This clonotype came up a few times. This chain links TRBV7-6 with TRBJ2-1; D is ambiguous. This CDR3 comprises 18 residues. V dropped 5 bases and J dropped 4 bases, with 24 bases sitting between them. Germline values: CDR1 SGHVS, CDR2 FNYEAQ. CDR3 in amino acids: CASSQSLSVSSLYNEQFF. The DNA of the CDR3 is TGTGCCAGCAGCCAGTCGCTCTCTGTGAGCAGCCTATACAATGAGCAGTTCTTC. Complete variable domain (other parts from reference TRBV7-6 and TRBJ2-1): GAGVSQSPRYKVTKRGQDVALRCDPISGHVSLYWYRQALGQGPEFLTYFNYEAQQDKSGLPNDRFSAERPEGSISTLTIQRTEQRDSAMYRCASSQSLSVSSLYNEQFFGPGTRLTVL.

This clonotype was seen just once. This may be a read error: a much more frequent sequence differs by one nucleotide. V gene TRBV6-2 or TRBV6-3 combines with J gene TRBJ2-1; a possible D gene is TRBD1 (5 bases). The CDR3 sequence is 10 residues long. Germline CDR1 MNHEY, CDR2 SVGEGT. CDR3 residues: CGSMGHEQFF. The DNA of the CDR3 is TGTGGCAGCATGGGGCATGAGCAGTTCTTC.

The rearrangement uses TRBV27 and TRBJ2-1; D gene unclear. Germline V gene lookup returns CDR1 MNHEY and CDR2 SMNVEV (reference sequence). The CDR3 runs 13 residues. Trimming took off 4 bases at V and 4 bases at J, with 8 bases between the two ends. Written as DNA, the CDR3 is TGTGCCAGCAGTTGGTCAGAGTACAATGAGCAGTTCTTC. It codes for CASSWSEYNEQFF.

This clonotype was seen at least ten times. V gene TRBV15 combines with J gene TRBJ1-1; TRBD1 is a possible D gene (5 bases). In germline, CDR1 is LNHNV, CDR2 YYDKDF (reference sequence). Trimming shortened V by 0 bases and J by 6 bases, and 5 bases separated the two germline ends. There are 12 residues in the CDR3. The CDR3 DNA reads TGTGCCACCAGCAGAGACAGGGCTGAAGCTTTCTTT. Translated, it gives CATSRDRAEAFF.

This clonotype was detected only a few times. The rearrangement uses TRBV7-9 and TRBJ1-2; no firm D call. The CDR3 sequence is 13 residues long. V was clipped by 2 bases and J by 5 bases, with 9 bases between them. Germline V CDR1 and CDR2: SEHNR, FQNEAQ (reference sequence). CDR3 in amino acids: CASSLTTEYGYTF. The CDR3 nucleotides are TGTGCCAGCAGCTTAACCACGGAGTATGGCTACACCTTC.

This clonotype was counted between two and nine times. The chain carries TRBV5-6 and TRBJ1-3; 9 bases line up with TRBD1. There are 14 residues in the CDR3. With V trimmed by 4 bases and J by 5 bases, 4 bases remained unmatched. CDR1 is SGHDT and CDR2 is YYEEEE in the germline V gene. The CDR3 reads CASSSGQGRNTIYF. In DNA, the CDR3 is TGTGCCAGCAGCAGTGGACAGGGGCGAAACACCATATATTTT.

At least ten counts were recorded for this clonotype. This chain links TRBV10-3 with TRBJ2-5, with a tentative D call TRBD2 (6 bases). The CDR3 runs 15 residues. V was shortened by 5 bases and J by 5 bases, with 18 bases between the two germline ends. Per germline, CDR1 ENHRY and CDR2 SYGVKD. This CDR3 reads CAISKTVTGVETQYF. The CDR3 coding sequence is TGTGCCATCAGTAAGACAGTCACGGGGGTGGAGACCCAGTACTTC.

This clonotype was detected ten times or more. The chain links TRBV12-3 or TRBV12-4 to TRBJ1-1, with TRBD1 as a possible D gene (5 bases). This CDR3 has 13 amino acids. The V and J ends lost 2 bases and 6 bases respectively, with 10 bases between them. The CDR3 is CASSLWLGAEAFF. The CDR3 nucleotides are TGTGCCAGCAGTTTATGGCTGGGGGCTGAAGCTTTCTTT.

A single count supports this clonotype. A much larger clone differs from this one at a single base, so this may be a read error. The chain has TRBV12-3 or TRBV12-4 and TRBJ2-5; D gene ambiguous. The CDR3 runs to 13 residues. Trimming left V 6 bases short and J 6 bases short, with 14 bases between. CDR3 DNA sequence: TGTGCCAGCAGCACACTGGCCTGGAAGACCCAGTACTTC. The encoded protein is CASSTLAWKTQYF.

This clonotype was observed many times. The chain couples TRBV11-2 to TRBJ2-1, with TRBD2 as a possible D gene (6 bases). This CDR3 has 15 residues. Germline V gene lookup returns CDR1 SGHAT and CDR2 FQNNGV. V was trimmed by 1 base and J by 6 bases, leaving 13 bases between them. CDR3 in amino acids: CASSLGLGTLNEQFF. The CDR3 DNA reads as TGTGCCAGCAGCTTAGGTCTAGGGACTCTCAATGAGCAGTTCTTC.

The gene calls are TRBV19 and TRBJ1-6; D is unresolved. The germline V gene encodes CDR1 LNHDA and CDR2 SQIVND (reference sequence). V lost 3 bases and J lost 8, with 5 bases in between. The CDR3 length is 12 residues. In DNA form, the CDR3 reads TGTGCCAGTAGTATGGACCATTCACCCCTCCACTTT. This codes for CASSMDHSPLHF.